This TCR beta chain was retrieved from a study of shared clonotypes between healthy human individuals. The CDR3 extends over 16 amino acids. V dropped 1 base and J dropped 5; count of bases not matched to a gene: 10. Germline V gene lookup returns CDR1 SEHNR and CDR2 FQNEAQ (reference sequence). Produced via immunoSEQ multiplex PCR; TCRdb's table is partial and in-frame only. The table lists around 100,000 clones, approximately 65% of them singletons. In this sample, this clone turned up many times. The V call is TRBV7-9, the J call TRBJ2-5; TRBD1 matches 7 bases. Input material: memory CD8+ T cells sorted from blood. Described subset: CD45RO+ cells pooled with CCR7-negative TemRA cells. This clonotype was sampled from a woman aged 25-40 years in good health. CDR3 nucleotides: TGTGCCAGCAGCTTAGGGTGGGGACAGCCCGGTGAGACCCAGTACTTC. Translating it yields CASSLGWGQPGETQYF.